This TCR beta chain was obtained from a study of CD8+CD57+ T cells in acquired aplastic anemia. This clonotype was seen only a few times. Template material for TCR beta VDJ and CDR3 profiling consisted of genomic DNA. Via MiXCR, TCRdb re-called the reads, giving one row per CDR3 protein. Of about 160,000 distinct CDR3 sequences in the sample, more than 40% were seen once. Patients chosen for sequencing had shown CD8+CD57+ cell expansion by flow cytometry. The ends were cut back, 2 bases at V and 3 bases at J, with 4 bases in the middle. Per the germline V gene, CDR1 is MNHEY and CDR2 is SVGAGI. The CDR3 has 12 amino acids.

This sequence was found in a human donor with aplastic anemia. Material: sorted CD4+, CD8+, or CD8+CD57+ T cells (not recorded which) from PBMCs. The J gene is TRBJ2-5, the V gene TRBV6-5; D ambiguous. CDR3 coding DNA: TGTGCCAGCAGTTACCTTGAAGAGACCCAGTACTTC. This sequence encodes CASSYLEETQYF.